The clone carrying this TCR beta chain was detected only a few times. Its antigen is currently unknown. The iRepertoire nested amplicon-rescue multiplex PCR amplified TCR alpha and beta CDR3s from RNA. For one-step reverse transcription and amplification, roughly 100-400 ng of tissue mRNA or PBMC total RNA was used. Via MiXCR, TCRdb re-called the multiplex PCR reads, giving one row per CDR3 protein. The sample has about 17,000 distinct CDR3 sequences, about 62% seen once; the top ten hold around two fifths. The sample belongs to a study of glioma-infiltrating T cells. Study-level results: Gliomas, especially low-grade, showed above-expected tissue-blood divergence; non-neoplastic patients showed below. Very few CDR3 sequences were shared between tissue and blood.

The CDR3 runs to 16 residues. Germline V gene data show CDR1 as MNHEY and CDR2 as SVGEGT. The V and J ends lost 0 bases and 6 bases respectively, with 15 bases between them. The chain combines TRBV6-2 or TRBV6-3 with TRBJ1-5; a possible D gene is TRBD1 (6 bases). The sequence was obtained from a human donor with low-grade glioma or glioblastoma, undergoing nonglioma brain surgery, or in good health (not recorded which). Sequences were obtained from glioma tissue, nonneoplastic brain tissue, or PBMCs (not recorded which). The CDR3: CASSYSTRGISQPQHF. The CDR3 DNA sequence: TGTGCCAGCAGTTACTCGACCAGGGGAATAAGTCAGCCCCAGCATTTT.